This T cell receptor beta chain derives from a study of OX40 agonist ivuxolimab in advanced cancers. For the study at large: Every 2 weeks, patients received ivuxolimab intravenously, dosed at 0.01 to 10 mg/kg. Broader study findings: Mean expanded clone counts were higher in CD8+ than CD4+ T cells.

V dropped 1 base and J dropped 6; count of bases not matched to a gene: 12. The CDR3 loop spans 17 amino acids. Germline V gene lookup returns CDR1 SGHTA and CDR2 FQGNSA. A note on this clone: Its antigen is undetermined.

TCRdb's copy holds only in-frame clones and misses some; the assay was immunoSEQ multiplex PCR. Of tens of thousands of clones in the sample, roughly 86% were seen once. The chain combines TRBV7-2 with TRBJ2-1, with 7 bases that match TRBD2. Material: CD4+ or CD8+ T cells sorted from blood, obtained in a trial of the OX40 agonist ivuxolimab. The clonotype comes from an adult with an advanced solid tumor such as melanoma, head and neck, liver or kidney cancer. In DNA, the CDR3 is TGTGCCAGCAGCTTAGTAGGGATTCCGACTAGCTCCAATGAGCAGTTCTTC. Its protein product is CASSLVGIPTSSNEQFF.